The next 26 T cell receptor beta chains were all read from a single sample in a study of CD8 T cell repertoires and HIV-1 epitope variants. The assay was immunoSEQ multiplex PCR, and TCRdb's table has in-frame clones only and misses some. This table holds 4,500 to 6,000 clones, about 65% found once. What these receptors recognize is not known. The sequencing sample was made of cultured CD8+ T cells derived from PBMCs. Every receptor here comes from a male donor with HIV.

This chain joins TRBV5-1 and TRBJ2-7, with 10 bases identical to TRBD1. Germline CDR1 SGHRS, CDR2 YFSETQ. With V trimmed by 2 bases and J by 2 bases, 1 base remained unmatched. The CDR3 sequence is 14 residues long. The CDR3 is CASSFGTGAYEQYF. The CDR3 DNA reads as TGCGCCAGCAGCTTCGGGACAGGGGCCTACGAGCAGTACTTC.

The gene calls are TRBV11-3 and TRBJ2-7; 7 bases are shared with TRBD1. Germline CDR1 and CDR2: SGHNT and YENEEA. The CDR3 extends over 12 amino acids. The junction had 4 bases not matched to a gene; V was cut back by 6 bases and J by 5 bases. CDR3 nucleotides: TGTGCCAGCAGTTATACAGGGGACGAGCAGTACTTC. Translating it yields CASSYTGDEQYF. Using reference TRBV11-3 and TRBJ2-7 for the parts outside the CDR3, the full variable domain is EAGVVQSPRYKIIEKKQPVAFWCNPISGHNTLYWYLQNLGQGPELLIRYENEEAVDDSQLPKDRFSAERLKGVDSTLKIQPAELGDSAVYLCASSYTGDEQYFGPGTRLTVT.

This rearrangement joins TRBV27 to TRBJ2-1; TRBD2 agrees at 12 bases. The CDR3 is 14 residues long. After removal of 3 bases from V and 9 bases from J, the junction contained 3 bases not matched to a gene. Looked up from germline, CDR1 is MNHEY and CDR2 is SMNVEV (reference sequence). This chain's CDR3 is CASSLLAGGSEQFF. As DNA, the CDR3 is TGTGCCAGCAGTTTGCTAGCGGGGGGGAGTGAGCAGTTCTTC.

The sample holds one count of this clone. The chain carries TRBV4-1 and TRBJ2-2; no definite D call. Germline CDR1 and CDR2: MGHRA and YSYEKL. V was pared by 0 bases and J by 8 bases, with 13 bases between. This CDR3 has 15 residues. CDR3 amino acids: CASSQDLANWGELFF. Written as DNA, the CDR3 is TGCGCCAGCAGCCAAGATTTGGCCAACTGGGGGGAGCTGTTTTTT.

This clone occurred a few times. The CDR3 here is CASSLARASGTSTDTQYF. In DNA form, the CDR3 reads TGTGCCAGCAGCTTAGCGCGGGCTAGCGGGACGAGCACAGATACGCAGTATTTT. This chain uses TRBV7-6 with TRBJ2-3; TRBD2 matches 9 bases. Losses at the gene ends were 0 bases for V and 0 bases for J; bases not matched to a gene: 7. The CDR3 length is 18 residues. In germline, CDR1 is SGHVS, CDR2 FNYEAQ.

The CDR3, as DNA: TGCGCCAGCAGCTTGTGGGGTCAGGATTCACCCCTCCACTTT. It is translated as CASSLWGQDSPLHF. The rearrangement uses TRBV5-1 and TRBJ1-6; D ambiguous. V lost 1 base to trimming and J lost 8 bases, with 10 bases between them. Germline V CDR1 and CDR2: SGHRS, YFSETQ. There are 14 residues in the CDR3.

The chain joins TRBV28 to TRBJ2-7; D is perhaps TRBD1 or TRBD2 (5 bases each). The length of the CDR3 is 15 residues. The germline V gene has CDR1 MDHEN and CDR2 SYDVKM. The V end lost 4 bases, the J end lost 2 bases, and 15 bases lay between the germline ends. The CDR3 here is CASSSLGTEPYEQYF. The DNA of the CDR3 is TGTGCCAGCAGTTCCCTCGGGACCGAACCCTACGAGCAGTACTTC. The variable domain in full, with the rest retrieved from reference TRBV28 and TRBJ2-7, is DVKVTQSSRYLVKRTGEKVFLECVQDMDHENMFWYRQDPGLGLRLIYFSYDVKMKEKGDIPEGYSVSREKKERFSLILESASTNQTSMYLCASSSLGTEPYEQYFGPGTRLTVT.

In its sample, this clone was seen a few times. The CDR3 coding sequence is TGTGCCAGCAGCAGGACAGCCTACTACGAGCAGTACTTC. Translation: CASSRTAYYEQYF. This chain connects TRBV28 to TRBJ2-7, with a weak D call TRBD1 (6 bases). CDR3 length: 13 amino acids. Trimming left V 6 bases short and J 3 bases short, with 12 bases between. Germline V gene lookup returns CDR1 MDHEN and CDR2 SYDVKM.

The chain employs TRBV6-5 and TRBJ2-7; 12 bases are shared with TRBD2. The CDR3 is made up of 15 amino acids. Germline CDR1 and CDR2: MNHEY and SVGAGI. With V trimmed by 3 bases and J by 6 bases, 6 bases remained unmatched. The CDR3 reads CASSYRLAGALEQYF. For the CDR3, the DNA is TGTGCCAGCAGTTATAGACTAGCGGGAGCTCTCGAGCAGTACTTC.

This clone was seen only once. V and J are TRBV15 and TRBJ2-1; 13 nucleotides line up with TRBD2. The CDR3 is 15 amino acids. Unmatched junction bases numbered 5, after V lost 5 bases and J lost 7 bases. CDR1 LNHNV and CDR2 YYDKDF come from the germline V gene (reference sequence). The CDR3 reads CATSLRLAGGNEQFF. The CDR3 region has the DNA TGTGCCACCAGCCTCAGACTAGCGGGGGGTAATGAGCAGTTCTTC.

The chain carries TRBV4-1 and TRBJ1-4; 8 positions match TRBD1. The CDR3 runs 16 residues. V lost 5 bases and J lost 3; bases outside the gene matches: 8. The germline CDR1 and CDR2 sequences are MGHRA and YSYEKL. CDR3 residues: CASSYGQGRSNEKLFF. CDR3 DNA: TGCGCCAGCAGCTACGGACAGGGACGATCTAATGAAAAACTGTTTTTT.

As DNA, the CDR3 is TGTGCCAGCAGTGGGTCAGACAGGGCCGATGAAAAACTGTTTTTT. Amino acids: CASSGSDRADEKLFF. This chain joins TRBV28 and TRBJ1-4; 7 bases agree with TRBD1. The CDR3 runs 15 residues. After removal of 5 bases from V and 6 bases from J, the junction contained 9 bases not matched to a gene. CDR1 is MDHEN and CDR2 is SYDVKM in the germline V gene.

The CDR3 reads CASSVGGGNEQFF. The DNA for the CDR3 is TGTGCCAGCAGTGTAGGTGGTGGGAATGAGCAGTTCTTC. The chain couples TRBV6-1 to TRBJ2-1; no reliable D call. From germline, CDR1 is MNHNS and CDR2 SASEGT. V gave up 4 bases and J gave up 7 bases, with 11 bases separating them. The CDR3 is 13 amino acids.

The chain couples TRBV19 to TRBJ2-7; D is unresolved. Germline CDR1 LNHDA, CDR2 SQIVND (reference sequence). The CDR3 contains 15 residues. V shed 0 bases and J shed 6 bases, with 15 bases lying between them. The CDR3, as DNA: TGTGCCAGTAGTATAGATCGGAACGATGAGCGCGAGCAGTACTTC. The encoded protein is CASSIDRNDEREQYF.

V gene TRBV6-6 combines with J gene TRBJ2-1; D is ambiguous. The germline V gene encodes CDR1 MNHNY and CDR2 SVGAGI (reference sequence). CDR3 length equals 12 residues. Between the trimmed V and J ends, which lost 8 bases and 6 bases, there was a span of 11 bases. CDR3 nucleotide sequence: TGTGCCAGCTCTCCCGTCCGCAATGAGCAGTTCTTC. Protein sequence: CASSPVRNEQFF.

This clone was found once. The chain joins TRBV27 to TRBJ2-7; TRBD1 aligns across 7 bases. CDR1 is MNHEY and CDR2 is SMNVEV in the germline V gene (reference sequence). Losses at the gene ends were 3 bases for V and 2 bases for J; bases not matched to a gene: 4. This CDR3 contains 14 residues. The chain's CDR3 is CASSLTGKAYEQYF. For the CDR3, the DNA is TGTGCCAGCAGTTTGACAGGGAAAGCCTACGAGCAGTACTTC.

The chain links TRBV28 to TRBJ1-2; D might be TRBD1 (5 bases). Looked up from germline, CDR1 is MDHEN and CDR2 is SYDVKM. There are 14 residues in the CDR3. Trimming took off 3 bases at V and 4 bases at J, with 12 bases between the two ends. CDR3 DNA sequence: TGTGCCAGCAGTTTCGGGGGAAACTCCTATGGCTACACCTTC. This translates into CASSFGGNSYGYTF.

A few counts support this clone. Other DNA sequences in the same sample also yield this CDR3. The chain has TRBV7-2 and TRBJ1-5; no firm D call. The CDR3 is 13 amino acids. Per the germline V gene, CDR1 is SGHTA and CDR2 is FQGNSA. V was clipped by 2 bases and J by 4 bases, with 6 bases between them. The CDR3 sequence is CASSLRPNQPQHF. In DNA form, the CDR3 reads TGTGCCAGCAGCTTACGGCCTAATCAGCCCCAGCATTTT.

The CDR3 loop reads CASLSGGVRAFQKLFF. The CDR3 nucleotides read TGTGCCAGCTTGTCCGGGGGGGTCAGGGCGTTTCAAAAACTGTTTTTT. The genes are TRBV2 and TRBJ1-4, with TRBD1 as a possible D gene (5 bases). The CDR3 is 16 amino acids. V was trimmed by 8 bases and J by 9 bases, leaving 25 bases between them. Looked up from germline, CDR1 is SNHLY and CDR2 is FYNNEI.

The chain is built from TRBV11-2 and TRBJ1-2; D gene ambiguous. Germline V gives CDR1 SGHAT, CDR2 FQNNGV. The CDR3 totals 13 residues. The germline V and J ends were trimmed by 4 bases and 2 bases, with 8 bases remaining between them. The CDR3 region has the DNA TGTGCCAGCAGCTCGGACTTAAACTATGGCTACACCTTC. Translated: CASSSDLNYGYTF.

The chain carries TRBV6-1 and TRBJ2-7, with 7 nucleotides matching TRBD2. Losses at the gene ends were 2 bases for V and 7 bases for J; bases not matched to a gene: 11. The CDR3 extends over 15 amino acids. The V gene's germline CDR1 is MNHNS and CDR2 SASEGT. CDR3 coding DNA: TGTGCCAGCAGTGAAACGGCTAGCGGCCTCATGGAGCAGTACTTC. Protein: CASSETASGLMEQYF.

CDR3 nucleotide sequence: TGTGCCAGCAGCGAAAGGACAGGGAAGGGAGAGACCCAGTACTTC. It yields the protein CASSERTGKGETQYF. The chain employs TRBV9 and TRBJ2-5; 8 bases are shared with TRBD1. Germline V gene lookup returns CDR1 SGDLS and CDR2 YYNGEE. The trim removed 3 bases at V and 4 bases at J, leaving 8 bases unmatched. The CDR3 covers 15 residues.

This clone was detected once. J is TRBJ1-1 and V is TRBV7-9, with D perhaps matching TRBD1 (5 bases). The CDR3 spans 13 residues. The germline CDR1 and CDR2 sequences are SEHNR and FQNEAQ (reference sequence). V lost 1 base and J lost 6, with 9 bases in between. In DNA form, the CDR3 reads TGTGCCAGCAGCTTAGTTACGGGGCCTGAAGCTTTCTTT. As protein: CASSLVTGPEAFF.

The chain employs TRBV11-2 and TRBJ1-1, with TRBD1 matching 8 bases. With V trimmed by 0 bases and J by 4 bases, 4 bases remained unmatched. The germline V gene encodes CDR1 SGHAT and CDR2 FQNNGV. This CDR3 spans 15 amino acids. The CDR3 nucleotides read TGTGCCAGCAGCTTAGAGGCAGGGGGCTTCACTGAAGCTTTCTTT. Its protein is CASSLEAGGFTEAFF.

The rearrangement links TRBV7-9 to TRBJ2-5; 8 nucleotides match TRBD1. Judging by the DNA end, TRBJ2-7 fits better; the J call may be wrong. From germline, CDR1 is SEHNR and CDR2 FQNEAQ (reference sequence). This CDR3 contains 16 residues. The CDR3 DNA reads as TGTGCCAGCAGCCCGGACAGGGCGATATCCCCCTACGAGCAGTACTTC. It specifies CASSPDRAISPYEQYF.

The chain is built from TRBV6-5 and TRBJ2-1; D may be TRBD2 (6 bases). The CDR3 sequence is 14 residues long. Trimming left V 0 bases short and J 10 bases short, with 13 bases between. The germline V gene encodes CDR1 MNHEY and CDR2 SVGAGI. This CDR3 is CASSYSSGRGEQFF. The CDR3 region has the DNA TGTGCCAGCAGTTACTCTTCCGGGAGAGGAGAGCAGTTCTTC.